This is a list of T cell receptor beta chains from one sample in a study of CD8 T cells in Susac syndrome. TCRdb analysed the immunoSEQ multiplex PCR reads with MiXCR anew, one entry per CDR3 protein. The profile shows 150,000 to 200,000 distinct CDR3 sequences, about 95% of them singletons. Sequencing was done on a sample of CD4+ T cells from PBMCs. These TCRs come from a human donor in good health. The CDR3 runs from the conserved cysteine through the conserved F or W. The order of the fields is J gene, V gene, clone size, D gene, CDR3 protein, CDR3 DNA. The D gene is left open where the match is weak. The size field is filled for only some rows; it gives once, few, many or a size class.

J: TRBJ2-3; V: TRBV5-1; size: NA; D: NA; CDR3: CASSLRRGGTDTQYF; DNA: TGCGCCAGCAGCTTGAGACGGGGAGGCACAGATACGCAGTATTTT
J: TRBJ1-1; V: TRBV7-2; size: NA; D: NA; CDR3: CASSLVAGSLNTEAFF; DNA: TGTGCCAGCAGCTTAGTGGCCGGCTCATTGAACACTGAAGCTTTCTTT
J: TRBJ1-1; V: TRBV5-1; size: NA; D: NA; CDR3: CASSLGVGLITEAFF; DNA: TGCGCCAGCAGCTTGGGGGTTGGGTTGATCACTGAAGCTTTCTTT
J: TRBJ1-5; V: TRBV30; size: NA; D: NA; CDR3: CAWSGTRGQPQHF; DNA: TGTGCCTGGAGCGGGACTAGAGGTCAGCCCCAGCATTTT
J: TRBJ2-1; V: TRBV3-1; size: NA; D: NA; CDR3: CASSQGGNSYNEQFF; DNA: TGTGCCAGCAGCCAAGGGGGAAATTCCTACAATGAGCAGTTCTTC
J: TRBJ2-7; V: TRBV6-1; size: NA; D: NA; CDR3: CASRRPRGSERYEQYF; DNA: TGTGCCAGCAGGCGTCCCAGGGGCTCAGAACGGTACGAGCAGTACTTC
J: TRBJ2-1; V: TRBV25-1; size: NA; D: NA; CDR3: CASSESSRDNEQFF; DNA: TGTGCCAGCAGTGAATCTTCCAGGGACAATGAGCAGTTCTTC
J: TRBJ1-2; V: TRBV7-9; size: NA; D: NA; CDR3: CASSIRQARRDGYTF; DNA: TGTGCCAGCAGCATCAGACAGGCTCGAAGGGATGGCTACACCTTC
J: TRBJ2-7; V: TRBV24-1; size: once; D: NA; CDR3: CATSDRPLGEQYF; DNA: TGTGCCACCAGTGACCGCCCCCTGGGAGAGCAGTACTTC
J: TRBJ2-3; V: TRBV4-2; size: NA; D: NA; CDR3: CASSHLRRVGDTQYF; DNA: TGTGCCAGCAGCCACCTTAGACGGGTGGGAGATACGCAGTATTTT
J: TRBJ2-7; V: TRBV24-1; size: once; D: NA; CDR3: CATSDLYRDEQYF; DNA: TGTGCCACCAGTGATTTGTACAGGGACGAGCAGTACTTC
J: TRBJ2-7; V: TRBV7-2; size: NA; D: TRBD1; CDR3: CASSLGTGRYEQYF; DNA: TGTGCCAGCAGCTTAGGGACAGGGCGCTACGAGCAGTACTTC
J: TRBJ2-2; V: TRBV27; size: NA; D: TRBD1; CDR3: CASSAQGAGELFF; DNA: TGTGCCAGCAGCGCCCAGGGGGCCGGGGAGCTGTTTTTT
J: TRBJ2-1; V: TRBV20-1; size: NA; D: TRBD2; CDR3: CSASSGRWNEQFF; DNA: TGCAGTGCTAGCAGCGGGAGGTGGAATGAGCAGTTCTTC
J: TRBJ2-5; V: TRBV7-9; size: NA; D: NA; CDR3: CASSFSGSKETQYF; DNA: TGTGCCAGCAGCTTTAGTGGGAGTAAAGAGACCCAGTACTTC
J: TRBJ1-4; V: TRBV4-3; size: NA; D: TRBD1; CDR3: CASSQDRDRVYEKLFF; DNA: TGCGCCAGCAGCCAAGACCGGGACAGAGTGTATGAAAAACTGTTTTTT
J: TRBJ2-3; V: TRBV29-1; size: NA; D: NA; CDR3: CSVHRTRSTDTQYF; DNA: TGCAGCGTCCACAGGACAAGAAGCACAGATACGCAGTATTTT
J: TRBJ2-7; V: TRBV4-2; size: NA; D: TRBD2; CDR3: CASRGGRGITNEQYF; DNA: TGTGCCAGCAGGGGAGGGCGGGGGATTACGAACGAGCAGTACTTC
J: TRBJ2-7; V: TRBV20-1; size: NA; D: NA; CDR3: CSAIEAVEWRSYEQYF; DNA: TGCAGTGCCATCGAGGCGGTCGAGTGGAGGTCCTACGAGCAGTACTTC
J: TRBJ1-1; V: TRBV6-6; size: NA; D: NA; CDR3: CASTETSQAFF; DNA: TGTGCCAGCACCGAGACAAGCCAAGCTTTCTTT
J: TRBJ1-2; V: TRBV6-4; size: NA; D: NA; CDR3: CASSDGTGRDGYTF; DNA: TGTGCCAGCAGTGACGGTACAGGGCGGGATGGCTACACCTTC
J: TRBJ1-1; V: TRBV18; size: NA; D: NA; CDR3: CASSPPANTEAFF; DNA: TGTGCCAGCTCACCACCGGCAAACACTGAAGCTTTCTTT
J: TRBJ2-3; V: TRBV27; size: NA; D: NA; CDR3: CASSLSELASTDTQYF; DNA: TGTGCCAGCAGTTTATCGGAGCTAGCGAGCACAGATACGCAGTATTTT
J: TRBJ2-1; V: TRBV27; size: NA; D: NA; CDR3: CASSFASLRNQFF; DNA: TGTGCCAGCAGTTTCGCTAGCCTCCGAAATCAGTTCTTC
J: TRBJ2-1; V: TRBV27; size: once; D: TRBD1; CDR3: CASSSLGTGDYNEQFF; DNA: TGTGCCAGCAGTTCCCTCGGGACAGGGGACTACAATGAGCAGTTCTTC
J: TRBJ2-2; V: TRBV14; size: NA; D: NA; CDR3: CASSQVMAGELFF; DNA: TGTGCCAGCAGCCAAGTAATGGCCGGGGAGCTGTTTTTT
J: TRBJ2-1; V: TRBV12-3/TRBV12-4; size: NA; D: TRBD2; CDR3: CASREAGRPRSYNEQFF; DNA: TGTGCCAGCAGGGAAGCGGGGAGGCCCCGCTCCTACAATGAGCAGTTCTTC
J: TRBJ1-2; V: TRBV5-4; size: NA; D: NA; CDR3: CASSLGGTNYGYTF; DNA: TGTGCCAGCAGCTTGGGGGGCACTAACTATGGCTACACCTTC
J: TRBJ1-1; V: TRBV19; size: NA; D: NA; CDR3: CASSPLRGGKTEAFF; DNA: TGTGCCAGTAGTCCCCTCCGGGGGGGTAAGACTGAAGCTTTCTTT
J: TRBJ2-7; V: TRBV28; size: NA; D: NA; CDR3: CASSLRRRQYEQYF; DNA: TGTGCCAGCAGTTTAAGAAGACGACAGTACGAGCAGTACTTC
J: TRBJ2-7; V: TRBV29-1; size: NA; D: TRBD2; CDR3: CSVEDGAGGPYEQYF; DNA: TGCAGCGTTGAAGATGGGGCGGGAGGGCCATACGAGCAGTACTTC
J: TRBJ2-3; V: TRBV5-6; size: NA; D: NA; CDR3: CASSLYRTDSTDTQYF; DNA: TGTGCCAGCAGCCTCTACCGGACGGATAGCACAGATACGCAGTATTTT
J: TRBJ2-2; V: TRBV27; size: NA; D: NA; CDR3: CASRQTNTGELFF; DNA: TGTGCCAGCAGACAAACGAACACCGGGGAGCTGTTTTTT
J: TRBJ2-7; V: TRBV7-2; size: NA; D: NA; CDR3: CASSPSRLYEQYF; DNA: TGTGCCAGCAGCCCGTCCCGACTCTACGAGCAGTACTTC
J: TRBJ2-1; V: TRBV29-1; size: NA; D: TRBD1; CDR3: CSAWDRGYNEQFF; DNA: TGCAGCGCATGGGACAGGGGATACAATGAGCAGTTCTTC
J: TRBJ2-3; V: TRBV7-9; size: NA; D: TRBD2; CDR3: CASSSREAYTDTQYF; DNA: TGTGCCAGCAGTTCACGGGAGGCCTACACAGATACGCAGTATTTT
J: TRBJ2-7; V: TRBV20-1; size: NA; D: TRBD2; CDR3: CSARRGVAGEGSASEQYF; DNA: TGCAGTGCTAGACGGGGGGTAGCGGGAGAAGGATCGGCCAGTGAGCAGTACTTC
J: TRBJ1-1; V: TRBV7-9; size: NA; D: NA; CDR3: CASSLYGNTEAFF; DNA: TGTGCCAGCAGCTTATATGGGAACACTGAAGCTTTCTTT
J: TRBJ1-2; V: TRBV5-6; size: NA; D: TRBD1; CDR3: CASSGTGKNYGYTF; DNA: TGTGCCAGCAGCGGGACAGGGAAGAACTATGGCTACACCTTC
J: TRBJ2-7; V: TRBV20-1; size: once; D: NA; CDR3: CSARSPGANEQYF; DNA: TGCAGTGCTAGATCTCCAGGGGCTAACGAGCAGTACTTC
J: TRBJ2-1; V: TRBV7-8; size: once; D: TRBD2; CDR3: CASSRTSGRHEQFF; DNA: TGTGCCAGCAGCCGGACTAGCGGGAGACATGAGCAGTTCTTC
J: TRBJ2-3; V: TRBV3-1; size: NA; D: NA; CDR3: CASSQRGNTDTQYF; DNA: TGTGCCAGCAGCCAACGGGGAAACACAGATACGCAGTATTTT